Listed below are T cell receptor beta chains from one sample, sequenced in a study of blood T cell repertoires in COVID-19. TCRdb's table, derived via immunoSEQ multiplex PCR, lists solely in-frame clones and lacks some. The sample gives around 150,000 clones, roughly four fifths of which show up once; around 7% is in the top ten. Sequenced material: PBMCs or T cells enriched from blood (not recorded which). Receptor source: a man aged 45 to 65 who had recovered from COVID-19. Both conserved end residues are part of each CDR3. The D gene is left open where the match is weak. Clone size is given for some rows only: seen once, a few or many times, or a class if the clone is expanded.

J gene	D gene	clone size	V gene	CDR3 protein	CDR3 DNA
TRBJ2-6	NA	NA	TRBV7-7	CASSPLVSGANVLTF	TGTGCTAGCAGCCCACTAGTCTCTGGGGCCAACGTCCTGACTTTC
TRBJ1-2	NA	NA	TRBV30	CAWSEGEGYTF	TGTGCCTGGAGCGAGGGGGAAGGCTACACCTTC
TRBJ2-3	TRBD2	NA	TRBV6-4	CASSVISGGPSTDTQYF	TGTGCCAGCAGTGTAATCAGCGGGGGGCCCAGCACAGATACGCAGTATTTT
TRBJ1-1	NA	once	TRBV5-1	CASSLDFTESGSGTEAFF	TGCGCCAGCAGCTTGGATTTCACGGAATCTGGGTCGGGGACTGAAGCTTTCTTT
TRBJ1-1	TRBD1	once	TRBV2	CASTWTGGGGYTEAFF	TGTGCCAGCACCTGGACAGGGGGCGGAGGGTACACTGAAGCTTTCTTT
TRBJ1-5	NA	NA	TRBV19	CASSIYKTGNQPQHF	TGTGCCAGTAGTATATATAAGACAGGCAATCAGCCCCAGCATTTT
TRBJ1-2	TRBD1	NA	TRBV4-1	CASSPAGTAIYYGYTF	TGCGCCAGCAGCCCAGCCGGGACAGCGATATACTATGGCTACACCTTC
TRBJ1-5	TRBD1	NA	TRBV27	CASSLRGQSQPQHF	TGTGCCAGCAGTTTGAGGGGGCAGAGTCAGCCCCAGCATTTT
TRBJ2-7	TRBD2	NA	TRBV27	CASSPSGGALYEQYF	TGTGCCAGCAGTCCTAGCGGGGGGGCTCTGTACGAGCAGTACTTC
TRBJ2-2	NA	NA	TRBV30	CAWSSSGTGELFF	TGTGCCTGGAGTAGCTCGGGCACCGGGGAGCTGTTTTTT
TRBJ2-3	TRBD2	NA	TRBV20-1	CSASSGGARDTQYF	TGCAGTGCTAGTAGCGGGGGGGCCCGGGATACGCAGTATTTT
TRBJ1-2	NA	NA	TRBV20-1	CSASPQGRTSYGYTF	TGCAGTGCTAGTCCCCAGGGAAGGACGAGCTATGGCTACACCTTC
TRBJ2-7	TRBD1	NA	TRBV5-4	CASRPDRASYEQYF	TGTGCCAGCAGGCCGGACAGGGCCTCCTACGAGCAGTACTTC
TRBJ1-3	NA	NA	TRBV5-5	CASSLYGQPPGNTIYF	TGTGCCAGCAGCTTGTACGGACAGCCTCCTGGAAACACCATATATTTT
TRBJ1-6	NA	NA	TRBV27	CASSLKRTVNSPLHF	TGTGCCAGCAGTTTAAAGCGGACGGTGAATTCACCCCTCCACTTT
TRBJ2-3	TRBD2	NA	TRBV5-1	CASKSLAGDSTDTQYF	TGCGCCAGCAAGTCACTAGCGGGGGATAGCACAGATACGCAGTATTTT
TRBJ2-3	NA	NA	TRBV3-1/TRBV3-2	CASSQELGDTQYF	TGTGCCAGCAGCCAAGAACTAGGGGATACGCAGTATTTT
TRBJ2-6	NA	NA	TRBV7-2	CASSLAAGASGANVLTF	TGTGCCAGCAGCTTAGCTGCGGGGGCGTCTGGGGCCAACGTCCTGACTTTC
TRBJ1-1	NA	NA	TRBV7-2	CASSFDSLNTEAFF	TGTGCCAGCAGCTTTGACAGTTTGAACACTGAAGCTTTCTTT
TRBJ1-5	TRBD1	NA	TRBV19	CASSWPRTGAFNQPQHF	TGTGCCAGTAGTTGGCCGAGGACAGGCGCATTCAATCAGCCCCAGCATTTT
TRBJ2-7	TRBD1	many	TRBV3-1/TRBV3-2	CASSQMTGGEQYF	TGTGCCAGCAGCCAGATGACAGGGGGCGAGCAGTACTTC
TRBJ2-5	NA	once	TRBV7-6	CASSSHRVGQETQYF	TGTGCCAGCAGCTCCCACAGGGTCGGCCAAGAGACCCAGTACTTC
TRBJ2-2	NA	NA	TRBV6-5	CASLPGDTGELFF	TGTGCCAGCCTGCCAGGGGACACCGGGGAGCTGTTTTTT
TRBJ1-5	NA	NA	TRBV5-8	CASSLHRVANQPQHF	TGTGCCAGCAGCTTGCACAGGGTGGCGAATCAGCCCCAGCATTTT
TRBJ1-4	TRBD1	NA	TRBV5-4	CASSSPGTANEKLFF	TGTGCCAGCAGCTCCCCCGGGACAGCTAATGAAAAACTGTTTTTT
TRBJ1-2	NA	NA	TRBV4-3	CASSQDFGYGYTF	TGCGCCAGCAGCCAGGACTTCGGCTATGGCTACACCTTC
TRBJ2-2	NA	NA	TRBV19	CASSIREGGAAGELFF	TGTGCCAGTAGTATAAGGGAAGGTGGGGCAGCCGGGGAGCTGTTTTTT
TRBJ2-1	NA	NA	TRBV12-2	CASRCPLAGGPHNEQFF	TGTGCAAGTCGCTGCCCACTAGCGGGGGGCCCCCACAATGAGCAGTTCTTC
TRBJ2-5	NA	NA	TRBV7-6	CASSLVGGRTQVQETQYF	TGTGCCAGCAGCTTAGTTGGTGGCAGAACCCAGGTACAAGAGACCCAGTACTTC
TRBJ1-5	TRBD1	NA	TRBV6-2/TRBV6-3	CASSYGNRGHGNQPQHF	TGTGCCAGCAGTTATGGGAACAGGGGGCACGGCAATCAGCCCCAGCATTTT
TRBJ1-5	NA	NA	TRBV30	CAWSLQGHSNQPQHF	TGTGCCTGGAGTCTACAGGGACATAGCAATCAGCCCCAGCATTTT
TRBJ1-3	NA	NA	TRBV18	CASSPPRQAGSGNTIYF	TGTGCCAGCTCACCACCGCGACAGGCCGGCTCTGGAAACACCATATATTTT
TRBJ1-2	TRBD1	NA	TRBV29-1	CSAGGQGNGYTF	TGCAGCGCTGGAGGACAGGGGAATGGCTACACCTTC
TRBJ2-7	NA	few	TRBV3-1/TRBV3-2	CASSRGSYEQYF	TGTGCCAGCAGCCGCGGATCCTACGAGCAGTACTTC
TRBJ2-5	TRBD1	NA	TRBV7-9	CASSLSTGVETQYF	TGTGCCAGCAGCTTATCAACAGGGGTAGAGACCCAGTACTTC
TRBJ1-4	NA	NA	TRBV5-4	CASSLGGAKEKLFF	TGTGCCAGCAGCTTGGGGGGCGCTAAAGAAAAACTGTTTTTT
TRBJ1-3	NA	NA	TRBV15	CATSRDYPTGGNTIYF	TGTGCCACCAGCAGAGATTATCCTACAGGAGGAAACACCATATATTTT
TRBJ2-7	TRBD2	NA	TRBV5-4	CASSLGLAGVYEQYF	TGTGCCAGCAGCCTCGGACTAGCGGGGGTGTACGAGCAGTACTTC
TRBJ1-3	NA	NA	TRBV3-1/TRBV3-2	CASSHPGWGDSSSGNTIYF	TGTGCCAGCAGCCACCCGGGATGGGGAGATAGTAGCTCTGGAAACACCATATATTTT
TRBJ1-2	NA	NA	TRBV7-2	CASSLASGDPGYGYTF	TGTGCCAGCAGCTTAGCCTCAGGCGACCCAGGCTATGGCTACACCTTC
TRBJ1-2	NA	NA	TRBV6-1	CASSGEGAQANYGYTF	TGTGCCAGCAGTGGAGAGGGAGCCCAAGCTAACTATGGCTACACCTTC
TRBJ2-1	TRBD2	NA	TRBV7-3	CASSFSSGGYNEQFF	TGTGCCAGCAGCTTTTCTAGCGGGGGGTACAATGAGCAGTTCTTC
TRBJ2-5	TRBD2	NA	TRBV7-2	CASSFAGVETQYF	TGTGCCAGCAGCTTCGCGGGGGTAGAGACCCAGTACTTC
TRBJ1-3	TRBD1	NA	TRBV7-8	CASSSDRPGNTIYF	TGTGCCAGCAGCTCGGACAGGCCTGGAAACACCATATATTTT
TRBJ2-5	NA	NA	TRBV18	CASSPRLQETQYF	TGTGCCAGCTCACCACGGCTCCAAGAGACCCAGTACTTC
TRBJ2-1	TRBD2	once	TRBV11-2	CASSLVRGGTYNEQFF	TGTGCCAGCAGCTTAGTTCGGGGGGGCACTTACAATGAGCAGTTCTTC
TRBJ2-7	NA	few	TRBV3-1/TRBV3-2	CASSQDLAGVEQYF	TGTGCCAGCAGCCAAGATCTAGCAGGGGTCGAGCAGTACTTC
TRBJ2-7	TRBD2	NA	TRBV19	CASSVAGGPVAPQQYF	TGTGCCAGTAGTGTGGCGGGGGGGCCCGTAGCCCCTCAGCAGTACTTC
TRBJ2-5	NA	few	TRBV11-2	CASSPSTGFRETQYF	TGTGCCAGCAGCCCATCCACAGGGTTTCGGGAGACCCAGTACTTC
TRBJ2-1	NA	NA	TRBV24-1	CATSGKGDEQFF	TGTGCCACCAGTGGAAAGGGGGATGAGCAGTTCTTC
TRBJ1-2	TRBD1	NA	TRBV19	CASSGGQGNYGYTF	TGTGCCAGTAGTGGGGGACAGGGCAACTATGGCTACACCTTC
TRBJ2-7	NA	NA	TRBV12-5	CASGPNRERQYF	TGTGCTAGTGGGCCGAACAGGGAACGGCAGTACTTC
TRBJ2-6	NA	NA	TRBV5-8	CASSLVRAVFGGANVLTF	TGTGCCAGCAGCTTGGTCAGGGCGGTATTTGGGGGGGCCAACGTCCTGACTTTC